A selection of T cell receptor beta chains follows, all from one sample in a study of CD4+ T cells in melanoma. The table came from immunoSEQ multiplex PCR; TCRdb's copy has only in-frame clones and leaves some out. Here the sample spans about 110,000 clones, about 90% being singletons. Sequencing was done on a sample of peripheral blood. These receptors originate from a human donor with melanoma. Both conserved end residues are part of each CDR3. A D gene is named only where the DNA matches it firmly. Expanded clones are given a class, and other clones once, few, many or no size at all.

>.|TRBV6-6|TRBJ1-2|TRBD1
TGTGCCAGCAGTCGAGACAGGGCTGGCGGCTATGGCTACACCTTC
CASSRDRAGGYGYTF
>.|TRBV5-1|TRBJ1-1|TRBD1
TGCGCCAGCAGCTGGGGACAGGGCCATGAAGCTTTCTTT
CASSWGQGHEAFF
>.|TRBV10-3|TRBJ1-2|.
TGTGCCATCAGTCCTCATACTGCACCGGGACCCGGGGACTATGGCTACACCTTC
CAISPHTAPGPGDYGYTF
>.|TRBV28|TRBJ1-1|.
TGTGCCAGCAGTTTATTTCCGGGGGACACTGAAGCTTTCTTT
CASSLFPGDTEAFF
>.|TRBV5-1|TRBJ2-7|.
TGCGCCAGCAGCCCCGCAGGGTCGGGCGAGCAGTACTTC
CASSPAGSGEQYF
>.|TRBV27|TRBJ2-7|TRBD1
TGTGCCAGCAGTGTAAGGTGGGACAGAACCTACGAGCAGTACTTC
CASSVRWDRTYEQYF
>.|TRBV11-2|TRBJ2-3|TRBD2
TGTGCCAGCAGCTTAGATCTCGGGCTGCGGGGGGCCAGCACAGATACGCAGTATTTT
CASSLDLGLRGASTDTQYF
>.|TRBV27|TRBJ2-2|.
TGTGCCAGCAGTCTCCGTAACTCGAACACCGGGGAGCTGTTTTTT
CASSLRNSNTGELFF
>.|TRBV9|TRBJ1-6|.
TGTGCCAGCAGCGTACATGGGGACCATAATTCACCCCTCCACTTT
CASSVHGDHNSPLHF
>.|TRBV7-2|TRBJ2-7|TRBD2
TGTGCCAGCAGCTTACAAGCGGGGGGCTCCTACGAGCAGTACTTC
CASSLQAGGSYEQYF
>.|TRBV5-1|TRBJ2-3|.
TGCGCCAGCAGCTTTACGACTTCCCCAGATACGCAGTATTTT
CASSFTTSPDTQYF
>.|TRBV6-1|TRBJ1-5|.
TGTGCCAGCAGTGTGTTCAGGGAGCGTCAGCCCCAGCATTTT
CASSVFRERQPQHF
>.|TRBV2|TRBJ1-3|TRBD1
TGTGCCAGCAGTCAAACTACAGGGGTTGGAAACACCATATATTTT
CASSQTTGVGNTIYF
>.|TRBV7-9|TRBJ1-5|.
TGTGCCAGCAGCTTAATGGGGGCCGATCAGCCCCAGCATTTT
CASSLMGADQPQHF
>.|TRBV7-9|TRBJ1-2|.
TGTGCCAGCAGCCCCCTCAGGGGAAACTATGGCTACACCTTC
CASSPLRGNYGYTF
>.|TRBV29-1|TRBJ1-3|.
TGCAGCGTCGTAAAGGGAAACACCATATATTTT
CSVVKGNTIYF
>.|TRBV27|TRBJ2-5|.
TGTGCCAGCAGTCTTTATCCCCCACAAGAGACCCAGTACTTC
CASSLYPPQETQYF
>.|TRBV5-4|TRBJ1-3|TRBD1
TGTGCCAGCAGCGGCCGGGACAGTGGAAACACCATATATTTT
CASSGRDSGNTIYF
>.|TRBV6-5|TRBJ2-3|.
TGTGCCAGCAGTTACCTCGGAGATACGCAGTATTTT
CASSYLGDTQYF
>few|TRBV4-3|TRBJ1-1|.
TGCGCCAGCAGCCAAGAATTTCAGCAGAACACTGAAGCTTTCTTT
CASSQEFQQNTEAFF
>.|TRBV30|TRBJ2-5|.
TGTGCCTGGAGTGTACGTCCCCTACAAGAGACCCAGTACTTC
CAWSVRPLQETQYF
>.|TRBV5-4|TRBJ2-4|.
TGTGCCAGCAGCTTGGGGCAGGGTTTCCAAAACATTCAGTACTTC
CASSLGQGFQNIQYF
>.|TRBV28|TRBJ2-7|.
TGTGCCAGCAGTTTATTGCAGGTTAGCTCCTACGAGCAGTACTTC
CASSLLQVSSYEQYF
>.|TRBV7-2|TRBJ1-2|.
TGTGCCAGCAGCGTGCCAAACGATGGCTACACCTTC
CASSVPNDGYTF
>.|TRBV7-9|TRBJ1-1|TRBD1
TGTGCCAGCAGCTTAAATCAGGGGGGCCAGCCTGAAGCTTTCTTT
CASSLNQGGQPEAFF
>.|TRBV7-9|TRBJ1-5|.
TGTGCCAGCAGCCATGATGGGGGTTATCAGCCCCAGCATTTT
CASSHDGGYQPQHF
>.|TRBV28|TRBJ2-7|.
TGTGCCAGCACAAACGGTGGGTTGATTAGCTCCTACGAGCAGTACTTC
CASTNGGLISSYEQYF
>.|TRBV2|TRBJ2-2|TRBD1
TGTGCCAGCCAGAGGGGGCGCAACACCGGGGAGCTGTTTTTT
CASQRGRNTGELFF
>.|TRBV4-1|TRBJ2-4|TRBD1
TGCGCCAGCAGCCAACTACAGGGGATAAGGGTCAAAAACATTCAGTACTTC
CASSQLQGIRVKNIQYF
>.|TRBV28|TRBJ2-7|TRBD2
TGTGCCAGCAGTTTGGGACTAGTGCTATACGAGCAGTACTTC
CASSLGLVLYEQYF
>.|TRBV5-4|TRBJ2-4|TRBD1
TGTGCCAGCAGCTTGGCCAGGACAGGGCAAAGACACATTCAGTACTTC
CASSLARTGQRHIQYF
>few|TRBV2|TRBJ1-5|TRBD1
TGTGCCAGCAGCGTACTGCCGACAGGGACCCAGCATTTT
CASSVLPTGTQHF
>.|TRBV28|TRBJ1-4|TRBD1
TGTGCCACCCGACAGGGACATGAAAAACTGTTTTTT
CATRQGHEKLFF
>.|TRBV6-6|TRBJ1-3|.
TGTGCCAGCAGTTACTCTGAGGGATCCGGAAACACCATATATTTT
CASSYSEGSGNTIYF
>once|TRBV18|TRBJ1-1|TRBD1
TGTGCCAGCTCAGGACAGGGTAGGGACACTGAAGCTTTCTTT
CASSGQGRDTEAFF
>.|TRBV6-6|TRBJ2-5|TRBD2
TGTGCCAGCAGTTACCGGGGGGGCCGGGAGACCCAGTACTTC
CASSYRGGRETQYF
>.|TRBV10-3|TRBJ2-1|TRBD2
TGTGCCATCAGTGGCGGGACTAGCGGGGGAGGCGATGAGCAGTTCTTC
CAISGGTSGGGDEQFF
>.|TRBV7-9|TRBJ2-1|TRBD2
TGTGCCAGCCGACCCGCGGGGGGTAATGAGCAGTTCTTC
CASRPAGGNEQFF
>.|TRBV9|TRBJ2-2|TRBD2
TGTGCCAGCAGCCTCGCCTCCGGGACTAGCTATACCGGGGAGCTGTTTTTT
CASSLASGTSYTGELFF
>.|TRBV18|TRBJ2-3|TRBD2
TGTGCCAGCTCAAAGGGGACTAGCGGGAGAACAGATACGCAGTATTTT
CASSKGTSGRTDTQYF
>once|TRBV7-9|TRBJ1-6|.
TGTGCCAGCACCGCCGGAGTGGACAATTCACCCCTCCACTTT
CASTAGVDNSPLHF
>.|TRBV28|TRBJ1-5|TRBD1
TGTGCCAGCAGTTCGACAGGGGTCGCCTATCAGCCCCAGCATTTT
CASSSTGVAYQPQHF
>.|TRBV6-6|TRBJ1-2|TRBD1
TGTGCCAGCAGTTACGGAGACAGGGGGCAGGGTGGCTACACCTTC
CASSYGDRGQGGYTF
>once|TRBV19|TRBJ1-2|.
TGTGCCAGTAGTATCGGCAGGGATTTTAGTGGCTACACCTTC
CASSIGRDFSGYTF
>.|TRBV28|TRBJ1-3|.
TGTGCCAGCAGCCCCCGTCCCGGTGACACCATATATTTT
CASSPRPGDTIYF
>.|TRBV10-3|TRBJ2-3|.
TGTGCCATCAGTGATGGGGGCAGGAGCAGCACAGATACGCAGTATTTT
CAISDGGRSSTDTQYF
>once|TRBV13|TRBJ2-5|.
TGTGCCAGCAGCGGAGGCTATGGCCGAGAGACCCAGTACTTC
CASSGGYGRETQYF
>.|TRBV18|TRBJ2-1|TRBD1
TGTGCCAGCTCACCACAGCGACAGGGCTACAATGAGCAGTTCTTC
CASSPQRQGYNEQFF
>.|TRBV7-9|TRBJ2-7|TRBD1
TGTGCCAGCAGCGGACGGACAGGCAGCTCCTACGAGCAGTACTTC
CASSGRTGSSYEQYF
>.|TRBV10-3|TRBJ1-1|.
TGTGCCATCAGTGGTAGACAGAACACTGAAGCTTTCTTT
CAISGRQNTEAFF
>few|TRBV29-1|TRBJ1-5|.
TGCAGCGCCGGACTGGTGAATCAGCCCCAGCATTTT
CSAGLVNQPQHF
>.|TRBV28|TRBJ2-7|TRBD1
TGTGCCAGCAGGAGTGAGACAGGGGGCCACGAGCAGTACTTC
CASRSETGGHEQYF